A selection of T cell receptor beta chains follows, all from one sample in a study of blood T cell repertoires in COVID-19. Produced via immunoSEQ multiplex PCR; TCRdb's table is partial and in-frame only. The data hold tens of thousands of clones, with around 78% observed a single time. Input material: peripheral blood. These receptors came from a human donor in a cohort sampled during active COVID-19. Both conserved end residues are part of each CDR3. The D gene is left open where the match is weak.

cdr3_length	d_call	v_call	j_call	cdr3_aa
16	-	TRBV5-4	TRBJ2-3	CASSLQGGRRTDTQYF
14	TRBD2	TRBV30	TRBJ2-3	CAWGLAGEADTQYF
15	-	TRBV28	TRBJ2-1	CASSPRGSGYNEQFF
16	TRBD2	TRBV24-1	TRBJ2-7	CATSDSTSGRAGEQYF
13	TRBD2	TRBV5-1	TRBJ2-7	CASSFREGYEQYF
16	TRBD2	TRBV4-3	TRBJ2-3	CASSQEASGSTDTQYF
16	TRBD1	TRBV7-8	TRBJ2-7	CASSFSTGDLPYEQYF
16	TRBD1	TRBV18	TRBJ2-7	CASSPQAPGQTYEQYF
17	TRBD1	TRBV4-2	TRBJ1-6	CASSGGQADSYNSPLHF
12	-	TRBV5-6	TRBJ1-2	CASSLEDTADTF
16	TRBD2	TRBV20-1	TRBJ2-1	CSASAGTSGNRDEQFF
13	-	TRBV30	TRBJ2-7	CAWSVPGFYEQYF
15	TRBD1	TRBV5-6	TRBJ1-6	CASSFRDRDNSPLHF
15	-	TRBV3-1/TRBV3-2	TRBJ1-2	CASSLEGAGPYGYTF
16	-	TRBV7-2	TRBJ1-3	CASSLVGGGSGNTIYF
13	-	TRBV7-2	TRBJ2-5	CASSLEREETQYF
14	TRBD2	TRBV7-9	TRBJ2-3	CAGGLAGEADTQYF
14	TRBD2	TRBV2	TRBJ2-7	CASRELAGVDEQYF